The rows below give T cell receptor beta chains drawn from one sample of a study of T cell responses to AZD1222 COVID-19 vaccine. Sequencing used immunoSEQ multiplex PCR; TCRdb keeps in-frame clones, though not all of them. The sample consists of tens of thousands of clones, 85% to 90% of them appearing once. The sequenced sample was peripheral blood, obtained on day 0 of AZD1222 vaccination. These receptor sequences come from an adult in good health. Both conserved end residues are trimmed from each CDR3. Fields, in order: J gene, clone size, V gene, CDR3 protein. Clone size is stated in some rows and not others, as once, few, many or a class when expanded.

J gene: TRBJ2-3
clone size: -
V gene: TRBV24-1
CDR3 protein: ATSPGTNTDTQY

J gene: TRBJ1-1
clone size: -
V gene: TRBV18
CDR3 protein: ASSTGTNTEAF

J gene: TRBJ2-2
clone size: -
V gene: TRBV6-5
CDR3 protein: ASSSVGGTGELF

J gene: TRBJ1-3
clone size: -
V gene: TRBV19
CDR3 protein: ASSILRDPGNTIY

J gene: TRBJ1-5
clone size: once
V gene: TRBV4-2
CDR3 protein: ASSQGGRQPQH

J gene: TRBJ1-1
clone size: -
V gene: TRBV19
CDR3 protein: ASEVRLGTEAF

J gene: TRBJ1-1
clone size: -
V gene: TRBV9
CDR3 protein: ASSASSHTTEAF

J gene: TRBJ1-2
clone size: -
V gene: TRBV3-1/TRBV3-2
CDR3 protein: ASSPDRGWYGYT

J gene: TRBJ1-1
clone size: -
V gene: TRBV6-4
CDR3 protein: ASSGDRRNTEAF

J gene: TRBJ1-5
clone size: -
V gene: TRBV7-9
CDR3 protein: ASSAYPGPASNQPQH

J gene: TRBJ1-3
clone size: -
V gene: TRBV5-5
CDR3 protein: ASRPQGGSGNTIY